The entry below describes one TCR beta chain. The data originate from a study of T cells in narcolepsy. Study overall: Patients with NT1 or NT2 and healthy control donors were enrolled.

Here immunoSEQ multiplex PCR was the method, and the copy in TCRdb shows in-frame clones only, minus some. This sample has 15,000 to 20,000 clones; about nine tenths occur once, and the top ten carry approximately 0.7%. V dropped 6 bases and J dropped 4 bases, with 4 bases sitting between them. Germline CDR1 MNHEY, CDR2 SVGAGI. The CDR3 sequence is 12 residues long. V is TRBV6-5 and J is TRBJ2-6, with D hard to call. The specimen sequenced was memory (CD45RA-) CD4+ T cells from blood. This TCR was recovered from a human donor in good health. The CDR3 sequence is CASSVGANVLTF. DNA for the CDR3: TGTGCCAGCAGCGTAGGGGCCAACGTCCTGACTTTC.